The 3 T cell receptor beta chains presented below share a single source sample, sequenced in a study of blood T cells in healthy people across ages. Sample-barcoded 5' priming and a J-beta primer mix drove a second PCR of roughly 6 to 12 cycles. Via MiXCR, TCRdb re-called the 5' RACE reads, giving one row per CDR3 protein. The sample includes fewer than 2,000,000 distinct CDR3 sequences, about 35% of them seen just once. Input material: blood. The receptors originated from a woman under 40 in good health.

The chain recombines TRBV7-3 with TRBJ2-3; TRBD2 matches at 7 bases. Germline V CDR1 and CDR2: SGHTA, FQGTGA. V dropped 5 bases and J dropped 6; count of bases not matched to a gene: 14. The CDR3 sequence is 16 residues long. The chain's CDR3 is CASSPNPEGGPDTQYF. The CDR3 DNA sequence: TGTGCCAGCAGCCCGAACCCTGAGGGAGGGCCGGATACGCAGTATTTT.

V gene TRBV5-1 combines with J gene TRBJ2-5, with 7 bases aligning to TRBD1. Germline V gene sequence: CDR1 SGHRS, CDR2 YFSETQ. The CDR3 covers 15 residues. V dropped 7 bases and J dropped 4; count of bases not matched to a gene: 13. CDR3 residues: CASQVTGDRGETQYF. The CDR3 DNA reads TGCGCCAGCCAAGTCACAGGGGATAGGGGAGAGACCCAGTACTTC. Full variable domain (outside the CDR3, taken from reference TRBV5-1 and TRBJ2-5): KAGVTQTPRYLIKTRGQQVTLSCSPISGHRSVSWYQQTPGQGLQFLFEYFSETQRNKGNFPGRFSGRQFSNSRSEMNVSTLELGDSALYLCASQVTGDRGETQYFGPGTRLLVL.

This clonotype appeared a few times. The chain joins TRBV4-1 to TRBJ2-3; a weak D match, TRBD1 (5 bases). The CDR3 spans 13 residues. Germline V gene data show CDR1 as MGHRA and CDR2 as YSYEKL. V lost 6 bases, J lost 1 base, and 8 bases lay in between. The CDR3 reads CASRVTGTDTQYF. The CDR3 bases are TGCGCCAGCAGGGTGACAGGCACAGATACGCAGTATTTT.